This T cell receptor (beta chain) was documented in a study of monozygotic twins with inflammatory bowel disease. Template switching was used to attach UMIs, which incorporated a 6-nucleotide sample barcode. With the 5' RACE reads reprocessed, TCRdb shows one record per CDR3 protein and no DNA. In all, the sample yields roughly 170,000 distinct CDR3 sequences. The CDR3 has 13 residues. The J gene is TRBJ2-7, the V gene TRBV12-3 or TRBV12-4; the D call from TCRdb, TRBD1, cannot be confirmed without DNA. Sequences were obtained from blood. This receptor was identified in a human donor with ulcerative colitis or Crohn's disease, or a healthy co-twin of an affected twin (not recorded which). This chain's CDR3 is CASSPDRRNEQYF.